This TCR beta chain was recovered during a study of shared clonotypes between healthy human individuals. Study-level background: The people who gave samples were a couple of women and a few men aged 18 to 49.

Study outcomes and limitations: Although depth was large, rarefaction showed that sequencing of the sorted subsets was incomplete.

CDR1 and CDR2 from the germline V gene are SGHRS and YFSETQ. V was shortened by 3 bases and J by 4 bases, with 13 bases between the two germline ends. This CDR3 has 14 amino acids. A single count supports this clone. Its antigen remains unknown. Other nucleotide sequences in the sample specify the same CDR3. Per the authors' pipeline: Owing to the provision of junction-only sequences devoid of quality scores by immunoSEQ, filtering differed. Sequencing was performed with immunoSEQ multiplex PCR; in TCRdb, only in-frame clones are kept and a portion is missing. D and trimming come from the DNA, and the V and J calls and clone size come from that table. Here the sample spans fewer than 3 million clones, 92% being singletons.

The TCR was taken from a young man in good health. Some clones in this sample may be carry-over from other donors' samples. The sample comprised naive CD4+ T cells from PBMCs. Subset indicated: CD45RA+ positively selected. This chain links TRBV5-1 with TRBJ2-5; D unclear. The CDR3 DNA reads TGCGCCAGCAGCTCCCAGACTGTGGGAGAGACCCAGTACTTC. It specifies CASSSQTVGETQYF.